These 18 T cell receptor beta chains originate from one sample sequenced in a study of T cells in Graves' hyperthyroidism and ophthalmopathy. Researchers amplified the TCR beta CDR3 regions from RNA transcripts. The primer set for the first-round RT-PCR of the TCR CDR3 was HTBI. TCRdb reprocessed the multiplex PCR reads with MiXCR, giving one entry per CDR3 protein. The table has fewer than 650,000 distinct CDR3 sequences, approximately 15% seen once. Sequenced: blood. These receptors originate from a woman in her 30s with Graves' hyperthyroidism that later progressed to Graves' ophthalmopathy.

The chain carries TRBV7-9 and TRBJ2-3; 11 bases line up with TRBD2. V gave up 5 bases and J gave up 6 bases; unmatched junction bases: 7. This CDR3 comprises 15 residues. In germline, CDR1 is SEHNR, CDR2 FQNEAQ (reference sequence). CDR3: CASSPIAGGSDTQYF. CDR3 bases: TGTGCCAGCAGCCCTATAGCGGGAGGGTCGGATACGCAGTATTTT.

This clonotype occurred a few times. V is TRBV18 and J is TRBJ2-7; 11 bases align to TRBD2. CDR1 is KGHSH and CDR2 is LQKENI in the germline V gene. The CDR3 has 15 residues. The V segment lost 6 bases and the J segment 2 bases; nucleotides outside the gene matches: 6. The CDR3 loop is CASSRTSGPTYEQYF. CDR3 sequence (DNA): TGTGCCAGCTCCCGGACTAGCGGGCCTACCTACGAGCAGTACTTC. The full variable domain, rest sourced from reference TRBV18 and TRBJ2-7, is NAGVMQNPRHLVRRRGQEARLRCSPMKGHSHVYWYRQLPEEGLKFMVYLQKENIIDESGMPKERFSAEFPKEGPSILRIQQVVRGDSAAYFCASSRTSGPTYEQYFGPGTRLTVT.

This clonotype has only a few counts. This chain connects TRBV9 to TRBJ2-1; TRBD1 aligns across 7 bases. This CDR3 contains 15 residues. J lost 0 bases, V lost 10 bases, and 10 bases had no gene match. The germline V gene has CDR1 SGDLS and CDR2 YYNGEE. CDR3 nucleotide sequence: TGTGCCTCGGGGACAGCACCGAGCTCCTACAATGAGCAGTTCTTC. Translation: CASGTAPSSYNEQFF. Based on the CDR3 plus reference TRBV9 and TRBJ2-1, the full variable domain is DSGVTQTPKHLITATGQRVTLRCSPRSGDLSVYWYQQSLDQGLQFLIQYYNGEERAKGNILERFSAQQFPDLHSELNLSSLELGDSALYFCASGTAPSSYNEQFFGPGTRLTVL.

This clonotype was seen ten or more times. This chain joins TRBV10-3 and TRBJ2-3, with a tentative D call TRBD1 (6 bases). Between the trimmed V and J ends, which lost 5 bases and 5 bases, there was a span of 8 bases. The CDR3 is 12 amino acids. Germline assignment: CDR1 ENHRY and CDR2 SYGVKD. The DNA of the CDR3 is TGTGCCATCAGTTCACAGGGAGATACGCAGTATTTT. Translated: CAISSQGDTQYF.

This clonotype occurred many times. The rearrangement links TRBV6-1 to TRBJ1-5; D gene uncertain. Trimming pared 6 bases from V and 6 bases from J, leaving 6 bases between. The CDR3 runs to 11 residues. Germline V gene lookup returns CDR1 MNHNS and CDR2 SASEGT. CDR3 DNA sequence: TGTGCCAGCAGGGCAAGTCAGCCCCAGCATTTT. Its protein is CASRASQPQHF.

This clonotype appeared many times. This chain uses TRBV20-1 with TRBJ2-4; 12 bases line up with TRBD2. Germline V gene sequence: CDR1 DFQATT, CDR2 SNEGSKA (reference sequence). Germline trimming cut 3 bases from V and 8 bases from J; bases unmatched to any gene: 2. The CDR3 has 13 amino acids. The CDR3: CSARSSGRDIQYF. The CDR3 DNA is TGCAGTGCTAGGTCTAGCGGGAGGGACATTCAGTACTTC.

This clonotype has a count of ten or more. The DNA is left out, because the CDR3 cannot be placed on it with certainty; the CDR3 is given as TCRdb lists it. The J gene is TRBJ1-2, the V gene TRBV6-1; the table names TRBD1, a call not compared with the DNA. The CDR3 is 18 amino acids in total, end residues counted. In germline, CDR1 is MNHNS, CDR2 SASEGT. The chain's CDR3 is CASSRTGLSMATPSVYTF.

For this clonotype: A read error is possible here, since a much larger clone lies one base away. V gene TRBV18 combines with J gene TRBJ2-1, with a possible D match to TRBD2 (5 bases). Looked up from germline, CDR1 is KGHSH and CDR2 is LQKENI. The CDR3 has 15 residues. CDR3 nucleotide sequence: TGTGCCAGCTCACCCGCGAGCGGACTCTACAGTGAGCAGTTCTTC. Translating gives CASSPASGLYSEQFF.

A few counts support this clonotype. The chain has TRBV3-1 and TRBJ2-1; 12 positions agree with TRBD2. The CDR3 is made up of 15 amino acids. Per the germline V gene, CDR1 is LGHDT and CDR2 is YNNKEL (reference sequence). Germline trimming cut 8 bases from V and 9 bases from J; bases unmatched to any gene: 11. For the CDR3, the DNA is TGTGCCAGCCGCCTATCTAGCGGGAGGGCAGTTGAGCAGTTCTTC. This encodes CASRLSSGRAVEQFF.

This clonotype was seen at least ten times. The rearrangement joins TRBV7-3 to TRBJ2-1; possible D gene TRBD2, 5 bases. The V and J ends lost 5 bases and 7 bases respectively, with 18 bases between them. The germline V gene encodes CDR1 SGHTA and CDR2 FQGTGA. The CDR3 runs 15 residues. The CDR3 DNA follows: TGTGCCAGCAGCCCAGGACTTTCACACCTAAATGAGCAGTTCTTC. This encodes CASSPGLSHLNEQFF.

The rearrangement uses TRBV28 and TRBJ1-4; D call uncertain. There are 12 residues in the CDR3. Trimming pared 10 bases from V and 8 bases from J, leaving 14 bases between. Germline values: CDR1 MDHEN, CDR2 SYDVKM. The CDR3 nucleotides read TGTGCCACCCTAATGCCCCGGGAAAAACTGTTTTTT. Protein: CATLMPREKLFF.

This clonotype was observed at least ten times. This chain connects TRBV6-5 to TRBJ1-6, with 8 bases matching TRBD1. The CDR3 spans 15 residues. Germline CDR1 reads MNHEY; CDR2 reads SVGAGI. Trimming removed 1 base from V and 10 bases from J; junction bases left unmatched: 6. This CDR3 reads CASSYLDREESPLHF. The CDR3 bases are TGTGCCAGCAGTTACTTGGACAGGGAGGAGTCACCCCTCCACTTT.

On this clonotype itself: A much bigger clone sits one base away, suggesting this may be a read error. V usage is TRBV19 and J usage is TRBJ1-1; TRBD1 is a possible D gene (6 bases). Germline V lookup: CDR1 LNHDA, CDR2 SQIVND (reference sequence). This CDR3 has 14 amino acids. The CDR3: CGTGEGGGHAVAFF. The CDR3 DNA sequence: TGTGGAACGGGGGAGGGGGGGGGACACGCTGTAGCTTTCTTT.

This clonotype was counted a few times. V is TRBV20-1 and J is TRBJ2-7; the match to TRBD1 covers 8 bases. J gave up 2 bases and V 3 bases, and 3 bases lay outside the gene matches. Germline-derived CDR1 and CDR2 are DFQATT and SNEGSKA (reference sequence). The CDR3 covers 13 residues. In DNA form, the CDR3 reads TGCAGTGCTAGGGAACAGGGGGCCTACGAGCAGTACTTC. It specifies CSAREQGAYEQYF.

V and J are TRBV20-1 and TRBJ2-3; D tentatively fits TRBD1 or TRBD2 (6 bases each). V lost 6 bases to trimming and J lost 2 bases, with 15 bases between them. Germline values: CDR1 DFQATT, CDR2 SNEGSKA (reference sequence). The CDR3 runs 14 residues. The DNA for the CDR3 is TGCAGTGCACGGAGGGGGGACGACACAGATACGCAGTATTTT. Amino acid sequence: CSARRGDDTDTQYF.

The sample holds many counts of this clonotype. The CDR3 region is CASKKGPEKLFF. The CDR3 DNA reads TGTGCCAGCAAGAAGGGGCCTGAAAAACTGTTTTTT. The rearrangement links TRBV28 to TRBJ1-4, with D perhaps TRBD1 (5 bases). This CDR3 contains 12 residues. Trimming took 7 bases from V and 7 from J, leaving 10 bases between them. Germline CDR1 and CDR2: MDHEN and SYDVKM.

The table lists this clonotype with many counts. The chain has TRBV5-5 and TRBJ1-1, with D hard to call. The CDR3 sequence is 16 residues long. Germline lookup yields CDR1 SGHKS and CDR2 YYEKEE (reference sequence). Trimming took 6 bases from V and 1 from J, leaving 19 bases between them. The CDR3 sequence is CASISTFYWGNTEAFF. The CDR3, as DNA: TGTGCCAGCATCTCAACCTTTTATTGGGGGAACACTGAAGCTTTCTTT.

This clonotype was recorded many times. The chain links TRBV29-1 to TRBJ1-2; D ambiguous. V gave up 0 bases and J gave up 4 bases, with 6 bases separating them. From germline, CDR1 is SQVTM and CDR2 ANQGSEA. This CDR3 contains 12 residues. The CDR3: CSVEDSLYGYTF. Written as DNA, the CDR3 is TGCAGCGTTGAAGACTCCCTCTATGGCTACACCTTC.